One and the same sample provided the 20 T cell receptor beta chains below, sequenced in a study of blood T cell repertoires in COVID-19. Using immunoSEQ multiplex PCR, the repertoire was profiled, and TCRdb retains in-frame clones only, with some absent. The sample lists around 250,000 clones; 85% were seen once. Sample: PBMCs or T cells enriched from blood (not recorded which). These receptor sequences come from a woman between 45 and 65 years old with acute COVID-19.

V is TRBV5-1 and J is TRBJ1-1; 10 bases are shared with TRBD1. After removal of 2 bases from V and 4 bases from J, the junction contained 11 bases not matched to a gene. There are 17 residues in the CDR3. Germline V gives CDR1 SGHRS, CDR2 YFSETQ. The CDR3 DNA sequence: TGCGCCAGCAGCTTCAACCCGGGACAGGGGTTTGGCACTGAAGCTTTCTTT. Protein sequence: CASSFNPGQGFGTEAFF.

The CDR3 sequence is CASSLRTGGQPQHF. The CDR3 bases are TGTGCCAGCAGCTTAAGGACAGGGGGTCAGCCCCAGCATTTT. V is TRBV7-2 and J is TRBJ1-5, with 10 nucleotides matching TRBD1. The CDR3 covers 14 residues. Germline trimming cut 2 bases from V and 6 bases from J; bases unmatched to any gene: 1. CDR1 and CDR2 from the germline V gene are SGHTA and FQGNSA.

This clone was recorded once. The CDR3 region is CASSLFPGPNTDTQYF. The CDR3 DNA reads TGTGCCAGCAGTTTATTTCCAGGGCCGAACACAGATACGCAGTATTTT. The V call is TRBV27, the J call TRBJ2-3; D is perhaps TRBD1 (5 bases). The CDR3 loop spans 16 amino acids. Trimming removed 1 base from V and 2 bases from J, with 13 bases in between. Germline-derived CDR1 and CDR2 are MNHEY and SMNVEV (reference sequence).

The rearrangement uses TRBV7-9 and TRBJ1-1; D is unresolved. The CDR3 sequence is 12 residues long. Trimming stripped 1 base from V and 11 bases from J, with 11 bases between. Germline V gives CDR1 SEHNR, CDR2 FQNEAQ (reference sequence). The CDR3 region is CASSLVSKEAFF. CDR3 nucleotides: TGTGCCAGCAGCTTAGTGTCCAAGGAGGCTTTCTTT.

This sequence joins TRBV10-3 and TRBJ1-2; tentatively, D is TRBD1 (6 bases). The CDR3 runs to 14 residues. Trimming took off 3 bases at V and 6 bases at J, with 14 bases between the two ends. Germline loops: CDR1 ENHRY, CDR2 SYGVKD. The chain's CDR3 is CAISDSTRGDGYTF. CDR3 DNA sequence: TGTGCCATCAGTGACTCGACCAGGGGTGATGGCTACACCTTC.

The DNA of the CDR3 is TGTGCCAGCAGCGTAGCGCAGGGGCCGTATAATGAGCAGTTCTTC. Residues: CASSVAQGPYNEQFF. V usage is TRBV9 and J usage is TRBJ2-1; D is possibly TRBD1 (6 bases). Trimming took 0 bases from V and 7 from J, leaving 14 bases between them. Germline CDR1 is SGDLS and CDR2 is YYNGEE. This CDR3 is built from 15 residues.

The chain uses TRBV7-2 and TRBJ1-1; the D is unclear. CDR3 length: 14 amino acids. Trimming took off 3 bases at V and 3 bases at J, with 11 bases between the two ends. Per germline, CDR1 SGHTA and CDR2 FQGNSA. CDR3 loop: CASSFIPRYTEAFF. CDR3 sequence (DNA): TGTGCCAGCAGCTTTATACCCAGATACACTGAAGCTTTCTTT. Full variable domain (missing parts from reference TRBV7-2 and TRBJ1-1): GAGVSQSPSNKVTEKGKDVELRCDPISGHTALYWYRQSLGQGLEFLIYFQGNSAPDKSGLPSDRFSAERTGGSVSTLTIQRTQQEDSAVYLCASSFIPRYTEAFFGQGTRLTVV.

This clone was detected once. V and J are TRBV2 and TRBJ1-2; no clear D gene. The V end was cut by 6 bases, the J end by 3 bases, with 11 bases between. The CDR3 has 13 residues. Per the germline V gene, CDR1 is SNHLY and CDR2 is FYNNEI. Here the CDR3 reads CASSERGDYGYTF. The CDR3 coding sequence is TGTGCCAGCAGCGAAAGAGGAGACTATGGCTACACCTTC.

The table lists this clone with many counts. CDR3 sequence (DNA): TGTGCTAGTGGGCCCGGGACTCTGGGCAATCAGCCCCAGCATTTT. It translates to CASGPGTLGNQPQHF. J is TRBJ1-5 and V is TRBV12-5; TRBD1 might be the D (5 bases). The CDR3 extends over 15 amino acids. From germline, CDR1 is LGHNT and CDR2 FRNRAP. The V gene lost 6 bases and the J gene lost 2 bases, with 14 bases spanning the gap.

This rearrangement joins TRBV19 to TRBJ2-1; the match to TRBD2 covers 7 bases. Germline V lookup: CDR1 LNHDA, CDR2 SQIVND (reference sequence). This CDR3 region has 13 residues. The junction had 9 bases not matched to a gene; V was cut back by 10 bases and J by 6 bases. Here the CDR3 reads CATSPGGSNEQFF. The CDR3 DNA reads as TGTGCCACCTCGCCCGGGGGGAGCAATGAGCAGTTCTTC.

V is TRBV5-4 and J is TRBJ2-7, with D unresolved. V shed 0 bases and J shed 0 bases, with 10 bases lying between them. The CDR3 extends over 15 amino acids. Germline lookup yields CDR1 SGHNT and CDR2 YYREEE (reference sequence). CDR3 nucleotides: TGTGCCAGCAGCTTGGTCGCGGCGAGCTCCTACGAGCAGTACTTC. Its protein is CASSLVAASSYEQYF.

DNA for the CDR3: TGTGCCAGCAGTTTACCAGGGGTGGATGTGGAGCAGTACTTC. Translation gives CASSLPGVDVEQYF. The rearrangement joins TRBV28 to TRBJ2-7, with D possibly TRBD1 on 6 matching bases. Germline assignment: CDR1 MDHEN and CDR2 SYDVKM. The CDR3 spans 14 residues. Trimming stripped 2 bases from V and 7 bases from J, with 15 bases between. Drawing the rest from reference TRBV28 and TRBJ2-7, the complete variable domain is DVKVTQSSRYLVKRTGEKVFLECVQDMDHENMFWYRQDPGLGLRLIYFSYDVKMKEKGDIPEGYSVSREKKERFSLILESASTNQTSMYLCASSLPGVDVEQYFGPGTRLTVT.

The J gene is TRBJ1-1, the V gene TRBV6-5, with a possible D match to TRBD1 (6 bases). The ends were cut back, 7 bases at V and 1 base at J, with 10 bases in the middle. Germline values: CDR1 MNHEY, CDR2 SVGAGI. The CDR3 sequence is 13 residues long. The CDR3 nucleotides are TGTGCCAGCACCTTGGGACAGAACACTGAAGCTTTCTTT. Amino acid sequence: CASTLGQNTEAFF.

The chain is built from TRBV11-3 and TRBJ2-1; TRBD1 aligns across 10 bases. The CDR3 extends over 18 amino acids. Germline V gene sequence: CDR1 SGHNT, CDR2 YENEEA. J lost 1 base, V lost 3 bases, and 9 bases had no gene match. The CDR3 DNA sequence: TGTGCCAGCAGCTTTGGGACAGGGGAAGGAATTTCCTACAATGAGCAGTTCTTC. This codes for CASSFGTGEGISYNEQFF.

The J gene is TRBJ1-1, the V gene TRBV18, with TRBD1 as a possible D gene (5 bases). The CDR3 consists of 13 residues. Germline V gene data show CDR1 as KGHSH and CDR2 as LQKENI. V lost 4 bases and J lost 1, with 7 bases in between. The CDR3 loop reads CASSQQENTEAFF. CDR3 DNA: TGTGCCAGCTCACAACAGGAGAACACTGAAGCTTTCTTT. Looking up the rest from reference TRBV18 and TRBJ1-1 gives the full variable domain: NAGVMQNPRHLVRRRGQEARLRCSPMKGHSHVYWYRQLPEEGLKFMVYLQKENIIDESGMPKERFSAEFPKEGPSILRIQQVVRGDSAAYFCASSQQENTEAFFGQGTRLTVV.

This chain connects TRBV24-1 to TRBJ2-1; 8 positions agree with TRBD2. Germline V gene sequence: CDR1 KGHDR, CDR2 SFDVKD. This CDR3 is built from 17 residues. V shed 4 bases and J 8 bases; nucleotides not matched to a gene: 15. The CDR3 is CATSDLTGFSGGDEQFF. In DNA, the CDR3 is TGTGCCACCAGTGACCTAACTGGATTTTCGGGGGGGGATGAGCAGTTCTTC.

J is TRBJ1-5 and V is TRBV30; D gene uncertain. This CDR3 region has 13 residues. Germline assignment: CDR1 GTSNPN and CDR2 SVGIG (reference sequence). V lost 4 bases to trimming and J lost 5 bases, with 12 bases between them. Here the CDR3 DNA reads TGTGCCTGGACCCTGGGCGGGGATCAGCCCCAGCATTTT. This encodes CAWTLGGDQPQHF.

The CDR3 loop reads CASSIGTGIAPEAFF. The DNA of the CDR3 is TGTGCCAGTAGCATTGGGACAGGGATTGCCCCTGAAGCTTTCTTT. The chain links TRBV19 to TRBJ1-1; 9 bases map to TRBD1. The CDR3 sequence is 15 residues long. The germline CDR1 and CDR2 sequences are LNHDA and SQIVND (reference sequence). The junction had 11 bases not matched to a gene; V was cut back by 6 bases and J by 6 bases.

This clone was observed a handful of times. The chain carries TRBV6-2 or TRBV6-3 and TRBJ2-7; TRBD2 might be the D (6 bases). This CDR3 contains 16 residues. In germline, CDR1 is MNHEY, CDR2 SVGEGT. V lost 4 bases to trimming and J lost 3 bases, with 19 bases between them. The CDR3 DNA is TGTGCCAGCAGTTTTCCTCGAGGTAGCGGAAACTACGAGCAGTACTTC. Translated, it gives CASSFPRGSGNYEQYF.

J is TRBJ1-1 and V is TRBV12-3 or TRBV12-4; no clear D. The V end lost 6 bases, the J end lost 1 base, and 9 bases lay between the germline ends. This CDR3 contains 13 residues. The CDR3 spells CASSATWNTEAFF. CDR3 DNA sequence: TGTGCCAGCAGCGCCACATGGAACACTGAAGCTTTCTTT.